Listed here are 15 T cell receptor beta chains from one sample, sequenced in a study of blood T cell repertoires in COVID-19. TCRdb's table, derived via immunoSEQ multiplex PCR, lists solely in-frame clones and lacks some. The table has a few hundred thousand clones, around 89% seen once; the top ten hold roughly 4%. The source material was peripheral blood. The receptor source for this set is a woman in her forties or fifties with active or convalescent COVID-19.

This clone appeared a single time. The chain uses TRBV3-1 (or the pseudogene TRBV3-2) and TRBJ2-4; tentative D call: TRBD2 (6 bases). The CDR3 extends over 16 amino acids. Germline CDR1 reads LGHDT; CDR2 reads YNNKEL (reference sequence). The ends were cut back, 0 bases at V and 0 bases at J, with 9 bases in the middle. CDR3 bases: TGTGCCAGCAGCCAAGAATGGGGACTAGCCAAAAACATTCAGTACTTC. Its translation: CASSQEWGLAKNIQYF.

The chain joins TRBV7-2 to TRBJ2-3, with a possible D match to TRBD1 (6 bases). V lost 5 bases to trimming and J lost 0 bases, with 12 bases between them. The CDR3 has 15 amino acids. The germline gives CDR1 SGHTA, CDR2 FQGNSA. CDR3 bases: TGTGCCAGCAGCACTCCGGGACATAGCACAGATACGCAGTATTTT. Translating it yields CASSTPGHSTDTQYF.

For the CDR3, the DNA is TGCAGCGTCAGGACAGATAGCAATCAGCCCCAGCATTTT. Amino acids: CSVRTDSNQPQHF. This chain joins TRBV29-1 and TRBJ1-5; D possibly corresponds to TRBD1 (6 bases). The CDR3 has 13 amino acids. Per germline, CDR1 SQVTM and CDR2 ANQGSEA. Deletions cut 6 bases from V and 0 bases from J, with 9 bases between. The full variable domain, in which reference TRBV29-1 and TRBJ1-5 provide the parts outside the CDR3, is SAVISQKPSRDICQRGTSLTIQCQVDSQVTMMFWYRQQPGQSLTLIATANQGSEATYESGFVIDKFPISRPNLTFSTLTVSNMSPEDSSIYLCSVRTDSNQPQHFGDGTRLSIL.

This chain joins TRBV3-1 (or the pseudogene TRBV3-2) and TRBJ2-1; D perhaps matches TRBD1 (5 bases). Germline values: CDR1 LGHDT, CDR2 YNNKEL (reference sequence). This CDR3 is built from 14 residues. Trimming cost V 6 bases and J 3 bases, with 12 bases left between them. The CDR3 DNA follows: TGTGCCAGCAGGGACACAGGTATCTACAATGAGCAGTTCTTC. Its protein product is CASRDTGIYNEQFF.

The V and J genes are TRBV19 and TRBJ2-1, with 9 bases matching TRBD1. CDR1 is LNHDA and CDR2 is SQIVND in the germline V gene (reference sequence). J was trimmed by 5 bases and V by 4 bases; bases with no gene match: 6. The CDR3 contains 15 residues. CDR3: CASSNQGQGHNEQFF. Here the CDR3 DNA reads TGTGCCAGTAGTAATCAGGGACAGGGCCACAATGAGCAGTTCTTC.

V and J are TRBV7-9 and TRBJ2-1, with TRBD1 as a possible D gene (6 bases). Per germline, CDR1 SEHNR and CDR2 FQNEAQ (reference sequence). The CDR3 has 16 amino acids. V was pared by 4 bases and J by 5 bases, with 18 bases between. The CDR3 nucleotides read TGTGCCAGCAGCTCTACACAGGGCAAGGAGGACAATGAGCAGTTCTTC. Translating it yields CASSSTQGKEDNEQFF.

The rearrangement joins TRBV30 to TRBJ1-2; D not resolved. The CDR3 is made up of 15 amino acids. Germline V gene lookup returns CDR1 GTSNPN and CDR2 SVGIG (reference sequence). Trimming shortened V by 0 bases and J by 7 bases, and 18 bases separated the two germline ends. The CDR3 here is CAWSVLIRTLRGYTF. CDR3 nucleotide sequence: TGTGCCTGGAGTGTATTAATTAGGACTCTGCGTGGCTACACCTTC.

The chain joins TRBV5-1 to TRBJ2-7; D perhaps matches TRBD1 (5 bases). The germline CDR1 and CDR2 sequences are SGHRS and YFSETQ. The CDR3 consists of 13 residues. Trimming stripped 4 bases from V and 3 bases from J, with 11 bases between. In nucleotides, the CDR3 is TGCGCCAGCAGCCACTCCCAGGGCTACGAGCAGTACTTC. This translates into CASSHSQGYEQYF.

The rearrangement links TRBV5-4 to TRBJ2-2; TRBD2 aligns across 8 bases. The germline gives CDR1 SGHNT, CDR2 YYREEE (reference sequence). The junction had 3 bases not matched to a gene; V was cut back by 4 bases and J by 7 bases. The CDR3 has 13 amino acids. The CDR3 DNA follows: TGTGCCAGCAGCCGCCGGGGGGGCGGGGAGCTGTTTTTT. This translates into CASSRRGGGELFF.

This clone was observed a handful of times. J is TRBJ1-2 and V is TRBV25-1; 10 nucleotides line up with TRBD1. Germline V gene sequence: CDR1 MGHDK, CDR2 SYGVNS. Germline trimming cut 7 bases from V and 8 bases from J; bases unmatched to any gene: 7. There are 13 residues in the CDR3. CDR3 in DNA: TGTGCCAGCACTCCGGGACAGGGGAGAGGCTACACCTTC. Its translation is CASTPGQGRGYTF.

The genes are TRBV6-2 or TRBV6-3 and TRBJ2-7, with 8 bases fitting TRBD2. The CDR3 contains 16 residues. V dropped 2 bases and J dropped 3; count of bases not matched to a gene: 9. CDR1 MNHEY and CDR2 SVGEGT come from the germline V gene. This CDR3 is CASSYGPAGAGYEQYF. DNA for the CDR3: TGTGCCAGCAGTTACGGGCCAGCGGGGGCCGGCTACGAGCAGTACTTC.

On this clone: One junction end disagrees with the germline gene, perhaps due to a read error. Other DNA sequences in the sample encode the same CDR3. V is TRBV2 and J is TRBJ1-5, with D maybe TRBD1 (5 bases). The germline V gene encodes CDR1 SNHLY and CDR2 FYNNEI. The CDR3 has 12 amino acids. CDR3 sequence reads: CASSEDSQPQHF. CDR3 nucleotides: TGTGCCAGCAGCGAAGACAGCCAGCCCCAGCATTTT.

The CDR3 protein is CASSLTGTGPLLSSYEQYF. In DNA form, the CDR3 reads TGTGCCAGCAGCCTGACCGGGACAGGGCCCCTCCTGAGCTCCTACGAGCAGTACTTC. This chain links TRBV3-1 (or the pseudogene TRBV3-2) with TRBJ2-7; 9 positions agree with TRBD1. Germline CDR1 LGHDT, CDR2 YNNKEL (reference sequence). The V gene end was trimmed by 4 bases and the J gene end by 0 bases; junction bases not matched to a gene: 16. The CDR3 loop spans 19 amino acids.

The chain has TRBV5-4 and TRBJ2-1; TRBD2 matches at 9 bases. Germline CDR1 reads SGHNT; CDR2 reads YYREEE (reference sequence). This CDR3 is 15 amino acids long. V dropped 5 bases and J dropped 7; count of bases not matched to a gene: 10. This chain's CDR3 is CASSLRSSGGNEQFF. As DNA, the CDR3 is TGTGCCAGCAGTCTAAGGAGTAGCGGGGGTAATGAGCAGTTCTTC.

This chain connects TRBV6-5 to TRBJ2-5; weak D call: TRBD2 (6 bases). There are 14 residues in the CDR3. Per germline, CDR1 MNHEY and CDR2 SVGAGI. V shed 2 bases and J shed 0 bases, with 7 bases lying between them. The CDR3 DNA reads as TGTGCCAGCAGTTACGGGGGGAACCAAGAGACCCAGTACTTC. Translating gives CASSYGGNQETQYF.